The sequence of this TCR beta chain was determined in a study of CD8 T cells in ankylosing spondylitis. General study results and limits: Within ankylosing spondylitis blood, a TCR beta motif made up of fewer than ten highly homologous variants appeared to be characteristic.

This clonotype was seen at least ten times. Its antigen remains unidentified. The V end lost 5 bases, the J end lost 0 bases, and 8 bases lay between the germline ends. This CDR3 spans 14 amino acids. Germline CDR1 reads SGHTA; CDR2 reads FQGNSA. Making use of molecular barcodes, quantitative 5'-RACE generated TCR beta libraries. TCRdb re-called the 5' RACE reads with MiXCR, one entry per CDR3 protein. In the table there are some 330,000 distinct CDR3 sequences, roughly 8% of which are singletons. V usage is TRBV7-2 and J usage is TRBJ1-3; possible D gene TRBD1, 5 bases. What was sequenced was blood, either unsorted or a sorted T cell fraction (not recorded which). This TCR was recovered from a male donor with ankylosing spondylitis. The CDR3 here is CASSRQSSGNTIYF. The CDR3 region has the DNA TGTGCCAGCAGCAGACAGAGCTCTGGAAACACCATATATTTT.